This is a list of T cell receptor beta chains from one sample in a study of T cell repertoires in cytomegalovirus infection. These receptors have no known antigen. TCRdb itself ran the reads through MiXCR, one entry per CDR3 protein. This repertoire shows around 360,000 distinct CDR3 sequences, roughly 34% found once; its top ten account for approximately 12%. The input for sequencing was cultured PBMCs, taken from culture after CMV antigen stimulation. The receptors shown here come from a human donor in good health (CMV status not recorded). Some clones in this sample may be carry-over from other donors' samples. Both conserved end residues are part of each CDR3. A D gene is named only where the DNA matches it firmly. Part of the rows lack a size; the others show once, few, many or a class for expanded clones.

d_gene	v_gene	j_gene	abundance	CDR3nt	CDR3aa
TRBD2	TRBV11-1	TRBJ2-1	-	TGTGCCAGCAGCTTAGCCTTAGCGGGGAGGGGTGAGCAGTTCTTC	CASSLALAGRGEQFF
-	TRBV25-1	TRBJ2-1	-	TGTGCCAGCAGTGAATACAGGTACAATGAGCAGTTCTTC	CASSEYRYNEQFF
-	TRBV7-6	TRBJ1-1	-	TGTGCCAGCAGCTCCTTGCTCAGGGCTACTTTGGTGAACACTGAAGCTTTCTTT	CASSSLLRATLVNTEAFF
-	TRBV11-3	TRBJ1-2	-	TGTGCCAGCAGCTCCCAGACAGGATCAGTGTATGGCTACACCTTC	CASSSQTGSVYGYTF
-	TRBV5-1	TRBJ1-1	many	TGTGCCAGCAGCTTAGCGAGAGGTAACACTGAAGCTTTCTTT	CASSLARGNTEAFF
TRBD1	TRBV7-6	TRBJ2-3	few	TGTGCCAGCAGCTTAGAGGGGGACAGGGGGAGAGATACGCAGTATTTT	CASSLEGDRGRDTQYF
-	TRBV7-2	TRBJ2-1	-	TGTGCCAGCAGCTTAGAACGGATGTACAATGAGCAGTTCTTC	CASSLERMYNEQFF
-	TRBV28	TRBJ2-5	-	TGTGCCAGCAGTTCATCGGGAGACATGGCAGAGACCCAGTACTTC	CASSSSGDMAETQYF
TRBD2	TRBV20-1	TRBJ2-2	-	TGCAGTGCAGAACCGGGACTAGCCACCGGGGAGCTGTTTTTT	CSAEPGLATGELFF
-	TRBV6-5	TRBJ1-1	few	TGTGCCAGCAGTTACTCGGGACGGCCGATGAACACTGAAGCTTTCTTT	CASSYSGRPMNTEAFF
-	TRBV7-2	TRBJ1-2	many	TGTGCCAGCAGCTTAGTCCCGGCAAACCAAAACTATGGCTACACCTTC	CASSLVPANQNYGYTF
-	TRBV12-3/TRBV12-4	TRBJ2-3	-	TGTGCCAGCAGCGTCCCGGACCGGGCGGCAGATACGCAGTATTTT	CASSVPDRAADTQYF
TRBD2	TRBV7-9	TRBJ2-3	few	TGTGCCAGCAGCTCGGGGGGACTTCCCCGGGATACGCAGTATTTT	CASSSGGLPRDTQYF
-	TRBV28	TRBJ1-2	-	TGTGCCAGCATCCAGGGTGTTAACTATGGCTACACCTTC	CASIQGVNYGYTF
-	TRBV4-1	TRBJ2-1	few	TGCGCCAGCAGCCAAGATATTAGAGCGGCCCTCGGCCCATACAATGAGCAGTTCTTC	CASSQDIRAALGPYNEQFF
TRBD1	TRBV4-1	TRBJ1-5	-	TGCGCCAGCAGACTTACTCCCGGGACAGGGACCCAGCCCCAGCATTTT	CASRLTPGTGTQPQHF
TRBD2	TRBV11-2	TRBJ2-3	many	TGTGCCAGCAGCTTTTTCGGACTAGGACTCGCAGATACGCAGTATTTT	CASSFFGLGLADTQYF
-	TRBV27	TRBJ1-4	few	TGTGCAGACACTCAGGGGCCGAATGAAAAACTGTTTTTT	CADTQGPNEKLFF
-	TRBV7-2	TRBJ1-2	few	TGTGCCAGCAGCGCCTCCCTAAGAGCTAACTATGGCTACACCTTC	CASSASLRANYGYTF